This T cell receptor beta chain is from a study of CD8+CD57+ T cells in acquired aplastic anemia. Findings and limits, study-wide: Roughly 29 was the count of CD8+ CDR3 sequences that patients shared with controls. Statistical testing detected no significant gap in CD8+ Simpson's diversity between patients and controls.

Genomic DNA acted as the template from which TCR beta VDJ combination and CDR3 sequence profiling were carried out. MiXCR was run by TCRdb on the reads, yielding one entry per CDR3 protein. Of about 150,000 distinct CDR3 sequences listed, around half are singletons. Comments on this clonotype: Its antigen is currently unknown. At one end the junction does not follow the germline gene, possibly because of a read error.

Patients chosen for sequencing had CD8+CD57+ cells that had expanded, as shown by flow cytometry. Germline V gives CDR1 SNHLY, CDR2 FYNNEI. There are 11 residues in the CDR3. This sequence originates from a human donor with aplastic anemia. V gene TRBV2 combines with J gene TRBJ2-1; D remains unclear. The J call is in doubt because the DNA end fits TRBJ2-7 better. The sample comprised sorted CD4+, CD8+, or CD8+CD57+ T cells (not recorded which) from PBMCs. CDR3 nucleotides: TGTGCAAGCAGTACCCCCATCGAGCAGTACTTC. Protein: CASSTPIEQYF.